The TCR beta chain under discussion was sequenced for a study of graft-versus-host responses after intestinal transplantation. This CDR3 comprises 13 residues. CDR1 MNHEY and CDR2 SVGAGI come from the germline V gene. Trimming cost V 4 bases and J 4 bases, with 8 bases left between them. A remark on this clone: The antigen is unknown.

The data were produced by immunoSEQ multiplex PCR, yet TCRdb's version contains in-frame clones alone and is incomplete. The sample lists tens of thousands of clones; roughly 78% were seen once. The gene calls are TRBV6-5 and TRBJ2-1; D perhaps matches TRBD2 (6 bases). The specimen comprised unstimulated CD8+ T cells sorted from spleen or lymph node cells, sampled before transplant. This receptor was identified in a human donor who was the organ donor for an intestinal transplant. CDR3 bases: TGTGCCAGCAGTTTTGGGACTTACAATGAGCAGTTCTTC. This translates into CASSFGTYNEQFF.